This T cell receptor beta chain was found in a study of T cell repertoires in cytomegalovirus infection. In the study overall: CMV infection and matching HLA type were both indicated by public TCR beta signatures.

TCRdb fed the reads into MiXCR, producing one record per CDR3 protein. The sample includes about 600,000 distinct CDR3 sequences, roughly 26% seen only once; the top ten take around 7.6%. Germline V lookup: CDR1 MGHDK, CDR2 SYGVNS. The CDR3 length is 16 residues. Comment on this clonotype: A read error may produce the germline difference seen at one junction end.

This sequence originates from a human donor in good health (CMV status not recorded). Some clones in this sample may be carry-over from other donors' samples. Sample: CD8+ T cells from PBMCs. The chain is built from TRBV25-1 and TRBJ1-1; no firm D call. The CDR3 here is CASSGSRGGLNTDAFF. CDR3 DNA: TGTGCCAGCAGTGGATCGAGAGGAGGGCTGAACACTGATGCTTTCTTT.